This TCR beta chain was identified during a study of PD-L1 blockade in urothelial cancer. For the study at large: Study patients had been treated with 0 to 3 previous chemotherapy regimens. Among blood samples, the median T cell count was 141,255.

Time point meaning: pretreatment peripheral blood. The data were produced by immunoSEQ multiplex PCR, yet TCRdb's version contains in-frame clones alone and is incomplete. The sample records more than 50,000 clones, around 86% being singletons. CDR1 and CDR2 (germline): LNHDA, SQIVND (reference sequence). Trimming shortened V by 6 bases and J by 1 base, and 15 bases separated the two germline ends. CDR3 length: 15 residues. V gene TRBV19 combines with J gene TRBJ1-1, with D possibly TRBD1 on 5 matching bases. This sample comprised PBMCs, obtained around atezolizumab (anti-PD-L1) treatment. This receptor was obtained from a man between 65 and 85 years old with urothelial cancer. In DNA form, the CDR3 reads TGTGCCAGTAGGACTTTAGGGGCGACGAACACTGAAGCTTTCTTT. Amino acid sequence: CASRTLGATNTEAFF.